This T cell receptor (beta chain) was observed in a study of shared clonotypes between healthy human individuals. Findings and limits, study-wide: The study generally estimated greater richness for naive than memory subsets. An anticipated effect of sequencing depth on clonotype sharing among donors was recognized. The sampled material consisted only of blood, and tissue repertoires are likely to differ.

CD45RO negativity and positive selection for CCR7 defined naive CD8 cells, a population that excluded terminally differentiated effector memory CD45RA+ cells. Trimming removed 4 bases at V and 0 bases at J, with 14 bases between. CDR3 size: 15 residues. The germline CDR1 and CDR2 sequences are SGHRS and YFSETQ. In the case of this clone: Its antigen remains unknown.

Each sorted subset replicate got 200 ng genomic DNA, tens of thousands of genomes. Clones were sequenced by immunoSEQ multiplex PCR, and TCRdb holds only the in-frame ones, with some missing. The sample has 2 million to 2.5 million clones, just over 90% seen once. The specimen sequenced was naive CD8+ T cells from PBMCs. The chain couples TRBV5-1 to TRBJ2-7; TRBD2 might be the D (5 bases). The clonotype was recovered from a man aged 18 to 29 in good health. Some clones in this sample may be carry-over from other donors' samples. CDR3 sequence: CASSIGRGNSYEQYF. The CDR3 DNA is TGCGCCAGCAGCATAGGACGGGGAAACTCCTACGAGCAGTACTTC. The variable domain in full, completed from reference TRBV5-1 and TRBJ2-7, reads KAGVTQTPRYLIKTRGQQVTLSCSPISGHRSVSWYQQTPGQGLQFLFEYFSETQRNKGNFPGRFSGRQFSNSRSEMNVSTLELGDSALYLCASSIGRGNSYEQYFGPGTRLTVT.